This T cell receptor beta chain is from a study of cytomegalovirus exposure and HLA in healthy donors. Study summary: In a previous analysis, some 110 million unique TCR beta sequences were found from 150 million to 200 million T cells.

There are 15 residues in the CDR3. Trimming took 6 bases from V and 11 from J, leaving 22 bases between them. Germline V gives CDR1 SNHLY, CDR2 FYNNEI. Amplification used 60 Vbeta primers and 13 Jbeta primers. Measured with immunoSEQ multiplex PCR; TCRdb has only the in-frame clones, and not every one. This table holds 40,000 to 45,000 clones, 64% found once. This clone was seen a few times. The gene calls are TRBV2 and TRBJ1-4, with a weak D call TRBD1 (5 bases). The sample comprised PBMCs. This receptor was identified in a human donor in good health. The CDR3 protein is CASRPSGAREGKLFF. Written as DNA, the CDR3 is TGTGCCAGCAGGCCCTCGGGTGCTCGGGAGGGGAAACTGTTTTTT.